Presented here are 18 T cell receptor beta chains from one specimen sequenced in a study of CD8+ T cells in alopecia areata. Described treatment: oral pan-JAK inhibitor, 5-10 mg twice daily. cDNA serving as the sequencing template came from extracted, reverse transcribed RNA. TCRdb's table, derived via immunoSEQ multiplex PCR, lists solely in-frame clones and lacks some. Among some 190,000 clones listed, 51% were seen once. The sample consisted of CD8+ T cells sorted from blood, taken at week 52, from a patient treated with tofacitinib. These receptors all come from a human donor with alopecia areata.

CDR3 in DNA: TGCGCCAGCAGCTTCACAGGGGCTGATGAGCAGTTCTTC. Its protein is CASSFTGADEQFF. The chain recombines TRBV5-1 with TRBJ2-1; 7 bases align to TRBD1. Trimming took 2 bases from V and 8 from J; bases not matched to a gene: 4. CDR3 length: 13 residues. Germline V lookup: CDR1 SGHRS, CDR2 YFSETQ.

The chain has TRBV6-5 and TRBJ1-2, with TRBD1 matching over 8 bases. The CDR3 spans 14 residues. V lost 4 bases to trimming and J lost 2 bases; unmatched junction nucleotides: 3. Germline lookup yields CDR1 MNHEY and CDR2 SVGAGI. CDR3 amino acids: CASSSDRANYGYTF. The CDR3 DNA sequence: TGTGCCAGCAGTTCGGACAGGGCAAACTATGGCTACACCTTC.

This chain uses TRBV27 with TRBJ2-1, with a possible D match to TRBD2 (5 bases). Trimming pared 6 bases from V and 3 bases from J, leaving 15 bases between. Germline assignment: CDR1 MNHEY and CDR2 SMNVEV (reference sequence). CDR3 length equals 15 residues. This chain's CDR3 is CASRSDFLIYNEQFF. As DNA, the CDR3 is TGTGCCAGCAGATCGGACTTCTTAATCTACAATGAGCAGTTCTTC.

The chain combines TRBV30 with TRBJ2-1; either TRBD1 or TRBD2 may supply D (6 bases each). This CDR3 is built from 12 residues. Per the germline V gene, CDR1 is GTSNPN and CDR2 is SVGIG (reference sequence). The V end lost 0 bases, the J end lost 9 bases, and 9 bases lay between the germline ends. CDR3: CAWSVGGGEQFF. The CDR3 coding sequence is TGTGCCTGGAGTGTTGGAGGGGGTGAGCAGTTCTTC.

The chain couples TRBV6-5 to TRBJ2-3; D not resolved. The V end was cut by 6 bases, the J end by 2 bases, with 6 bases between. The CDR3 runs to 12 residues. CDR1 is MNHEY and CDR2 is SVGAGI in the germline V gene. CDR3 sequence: CASRDYTDTQYF. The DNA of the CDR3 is TGTGCCAGCAGGGATTACACAGATACGCAGTATTTT.

CDR3 sequence (DNA): TGTGCCAGCAGTTACGAAGCGGGGGGGGATATAGAGACCCAGTACTTC. This codes for CASSYEAGGDIETQYF. The chain combines TRBV6-5 with TRBJ2-5, with 10 bases that match TRBD2. Looked up from germline, CDR1 is MNHEY and CDR2 is SVGAGI. The length of the CDR3 is 16 residues. V trimming: 2 bases; J trimming: 4 bases; junction bases outside the gene matches: 7.

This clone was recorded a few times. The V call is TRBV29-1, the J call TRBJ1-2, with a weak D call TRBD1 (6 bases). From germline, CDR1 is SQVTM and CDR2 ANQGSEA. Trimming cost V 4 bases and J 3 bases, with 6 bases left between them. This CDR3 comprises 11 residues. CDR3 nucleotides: TGCAGCGTTGGGACAGACTATGGCTACACCTTC. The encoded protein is CSVGTDYGYTF. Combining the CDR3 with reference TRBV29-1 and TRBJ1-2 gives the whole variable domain SAVISQKPSRDICQRGTSLTIQCQVDSQVTMMFWYRQQPGQSLTLIATANQGSEATYESGFVIDKFPISRPNLTFSTLTVSNMSPEDSSIYLCSVGTDYGYTFGSGTRLTVV.

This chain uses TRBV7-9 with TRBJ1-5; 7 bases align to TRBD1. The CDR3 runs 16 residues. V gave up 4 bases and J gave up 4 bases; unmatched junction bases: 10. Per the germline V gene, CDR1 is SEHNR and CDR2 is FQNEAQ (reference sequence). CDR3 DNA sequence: TGTGCCAGCAGCTCTACTGACAGGGACGGTAATCAGCCCCAGCATTTT. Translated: CASSSTDRDGNQPQHF.

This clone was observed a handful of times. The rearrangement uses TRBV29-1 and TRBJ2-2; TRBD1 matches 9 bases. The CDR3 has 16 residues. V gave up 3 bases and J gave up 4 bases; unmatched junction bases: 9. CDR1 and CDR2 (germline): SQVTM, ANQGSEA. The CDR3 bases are TGCAGCGTTGAGGGGACAGGGCCGAGATTCACCGGGGAGCTGTTTTTT. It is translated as CSVEGTGPRFTGELFF.

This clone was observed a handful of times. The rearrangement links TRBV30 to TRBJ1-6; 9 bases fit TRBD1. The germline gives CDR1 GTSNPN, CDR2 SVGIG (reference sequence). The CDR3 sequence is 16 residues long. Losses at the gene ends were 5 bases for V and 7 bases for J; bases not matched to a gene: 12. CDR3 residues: CAWSLRGQGWNSPLHF. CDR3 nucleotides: TGTGCCTGGTCCTTGAGGGGACAGGGTTGGAATTCACCCCTCCACTTT.

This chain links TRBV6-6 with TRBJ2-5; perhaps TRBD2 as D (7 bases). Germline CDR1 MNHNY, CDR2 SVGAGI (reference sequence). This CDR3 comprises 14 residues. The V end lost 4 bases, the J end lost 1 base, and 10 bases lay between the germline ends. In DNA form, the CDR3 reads TGTGCCAGCAGTTTTCGGGGGGCCCAAGAGACCCAGTACTTC. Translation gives CASSFRGAQETQYF.

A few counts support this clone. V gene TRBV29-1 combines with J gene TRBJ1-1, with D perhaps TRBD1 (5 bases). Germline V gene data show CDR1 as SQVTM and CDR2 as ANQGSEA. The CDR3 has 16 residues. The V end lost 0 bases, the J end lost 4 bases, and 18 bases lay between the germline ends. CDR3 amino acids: CSVEDRDGVRSTEAFF. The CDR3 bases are TGCAGCGTTGAAGATCGGGACGGAGTTAGGAGCACTGAAGCTTTCTTT.

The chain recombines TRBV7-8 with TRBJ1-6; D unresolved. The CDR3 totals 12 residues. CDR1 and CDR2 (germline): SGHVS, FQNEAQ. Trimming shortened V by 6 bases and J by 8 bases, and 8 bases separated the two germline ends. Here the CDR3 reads CASSWVDSPLHF. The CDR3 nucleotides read TGTGCCAGCAGTTGGGTGGATTCACCCCTCCACTTT.

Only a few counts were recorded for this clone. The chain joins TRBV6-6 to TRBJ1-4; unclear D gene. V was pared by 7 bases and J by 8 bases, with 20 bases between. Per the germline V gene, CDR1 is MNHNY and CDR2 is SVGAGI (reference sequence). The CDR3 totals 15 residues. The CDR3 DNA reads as TGTGCCAGCATGTCCGAGGAACCCGTTGGGGAAAAACTGTTTTTT. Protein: CASMSEEPVGEKLFF.

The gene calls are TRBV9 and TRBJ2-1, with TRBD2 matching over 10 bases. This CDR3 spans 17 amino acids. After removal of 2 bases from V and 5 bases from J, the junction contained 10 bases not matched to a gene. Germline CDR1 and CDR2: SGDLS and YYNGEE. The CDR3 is CASSVAQLAGENNEQFF. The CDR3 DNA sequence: TGTGCCAGCAGCGTCGCTCAGCTAGCGGGGGAGAACAATGAGCAGTTCTTC.

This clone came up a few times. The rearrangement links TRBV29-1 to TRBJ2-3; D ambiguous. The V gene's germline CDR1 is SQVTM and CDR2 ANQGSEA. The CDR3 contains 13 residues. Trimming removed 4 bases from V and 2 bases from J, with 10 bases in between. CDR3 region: CSVVGRTTDTQYF. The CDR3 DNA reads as TGCAGCGTTGTCGGCAGGACCACAGATACGCAGTATTTT.

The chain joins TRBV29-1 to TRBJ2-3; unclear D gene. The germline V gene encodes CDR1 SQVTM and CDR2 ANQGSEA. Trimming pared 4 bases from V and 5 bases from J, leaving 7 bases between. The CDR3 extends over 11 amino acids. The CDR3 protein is CSVVPRDTQYF. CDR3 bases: TGCAGCGTTGTCCCCAGAGATACGCAGTATTTT.

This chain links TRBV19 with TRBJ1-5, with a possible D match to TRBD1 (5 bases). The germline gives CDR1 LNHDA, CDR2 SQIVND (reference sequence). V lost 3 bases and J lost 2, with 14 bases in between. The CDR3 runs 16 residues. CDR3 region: CASSMAGGARNQPQHF. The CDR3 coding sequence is TGTGCCAGTAGTATGGCCGGAGGGGCGCGCAATCAGCCCCAGCATTTT.